A selection of T cell receptor beta chains follows, all from one sample in a study of T cell repertoires in aging, cancer and after chemotherapy. TCRdb independently ran MiXCR on the multiplex PCR reads; one entry per CDR3 protein. The sample holds just over 1,000 distinct CDR3 sequences, 70% to 90% seen once. The sample was blood. The receptors were sampled from a human donor with a solid tumor. Both conserved end residues are part of each CDR3. D genes are given only for firm matches. The size entry is marked missing in some rows and otherwise reads once, few, many or a size class.

size,D,J,length,V,DNA,CDR3
-,TRBD1,TRBJ2-6,18,TRBV7-9,TGTGCCAGCAGCCTCGCGTTCACAGGGGGCGCTGGGGCCAACGTCCTGACTTTC,CASSLAFTGGAGANVLTF
once,TRBD1,TRBJ2-1,14,TRBV30,TGTGCCTTGACAGGGGACAGCCTATACAATGAGCAGTTCTTC,CALTGDSLYNEQFF
few,TRBD1,TRBJ1-5,14,TRBV19,TGTGCCAGTAGTCTAAGGACAGGGGGTCAGCCCCAGCATTTT,CASSLRTGGQPQHF
-,-,TRBJ1-6,11,TRBV10-1,TGCGCCAGCAGTCGCGATTCACCCCTCCACTTT,CASSRDSPLHF
once,TRBD2,TRBJ2-3,15,TRBV10-3,TGTGCCATCAGCGCTGTAACTAGCGGCACAGATACGCAGTATTTT,CAISAVTSGTDTQYF
-,-,TRBJ2-1,13,TRBV5-1,TGCGCCAGCAGCAAGGACTATGTCAATGAGCAGTTCTTC,CASSKDYVNEQFF
-,-,TRBJ2-7,13,TRBV6-1,TGTGCCAGCGTCGAGGCGCAACCCTACGAGCAGTACTTC,CASVEAQPYEQYF
-,TRBD1,TRBJ1-2,17,TRBV11-2,TGTGCCAGCAGCAAGACCCCGACAGGGACCTTTAACTATGGCTACACCTTC,CASSKTPTGTFNYGYTF
few,-,TRBJ1-1,13,TRBV19,TGTGCCAGTAAAGAGGGCCCAAACACTGAAGCTTTCTTT,CASKEGPNTEAFF
-,TRBD2,TRBJ2-1,15,TRBV30,TGTGCCTGGAGTGTAGGGGTAGCGGGGGGAAATGAGCAGTTCTTC,CAWSVGVAGGNEQFF
-,TRBD2,TRBJ2-3,15,TRBV20-1,TGCAGTGCTAGAGAAACCAGCGGGGGCACAGATACGCAGTATTTT,CSARETSGGTDTQYF
-,TRBD2,TRBJ2-2,17,TRBV19,TGTGCCAGTAGTATTCCGGGACTAGCGGGAAGCACCGGGGAGCTGTTTTTT,CASSIPGLAGSTGELFF
-,-,TRBJ1-2,15,TRBV19,TGTGCCAGTAGAGATATATGGGGGACACGAGATGGCTACACCTTC,CASRDIWGTRDGYTF
-,-,TRBJ1-6,14,TRBV6-5,TGTGCCAGCAGTCCCGGCGGAGATAATTCACCCCTCCACTTT,CASSPGGDNSPLHF
-,TRBD1,TRBJ1-1,16,TRBV5-6,TGTGCCAGCAGCTTGCCGGGACAGGGGTTGAACACTGAAGCTTTCTTT,CASSLPGQGLNTEAFF
-,TRBD1,TRBJ2-2,14,TRBV20-1,TGCAGTGCTAGGACAGGGGGCGACACCGGGGAGCTGTTTTTT,CSARTGGDTGELFF
-,-,TRBJ1-1,18,TRBV7-4,TGTGCCAGCAGCTCAAATGGCGTTTGGGACGCTATCAACACTGAAGCTTTCTTT,CASSSNGVWDAINTEAFF
once,-,TRBJ1-2,12,TRBV11-2,TGTGCCAGCAGTAGCAAGCAGGGGGGCTACACCTTC,CASSSKQGGYTF
-,-,TRBJ1-5,14,TRBV6-1,TGTGCCAGCATGAGGACAGCCAAGGATCAGCCCCAGCATTTT,CASMRTAKDQPQHF
few,TRBD1,TRBJ1-6,15,TRBV5-6,TGTGCCAGCAGCTTGGTTGGGACAGGTACCTCACCCCTCCACTTT,CASSLVGTGTSPLHF
-,TRBD1,TRBJ1-1,12,TRBV7-2,TGTGCCAGCAGCCAGGACAGGGTGGAAGCTTTCTTT,CASSQDRVEAFF
-,-,TRBJ2-7,14,TRBV30,TGTGCCTGGAGTGTTCGATCACGCCTCTACGAGCAGTACTTC,CAWSVRSRLYEQYF
-,-,TRBJ1-5,13,TRBV19,TGTGCCAGCCAAGGAGGGGGCAATCAGCCCCAGCATTTT,CASQGGGNQPQHF
-,-,TRBJ1-1,16,TRBV7-4,TGTGCCAGCAGCCAAGCATTCGGGACACCAAACACTGAAGCTTTCTTT,CASSQAFGTPNTEAFF
-,TRBD1,TRBJ1-2,15,TRBV11-2,TGTGCCAGCAGCATCTATGACAGGGTATCGCGTGGCTACACCTTC,CASSIYDRVSRGYTF
once,TRBD1,TRBJ1-6,15,TRBV6-5,TGTGCCAGCAGTAAAGGTCAGGGGGTCGGATCACCCCTCCACTTT,CASSKGQGVGSPLHF
-,-,TRBJ2-1,17,TRBV6-5,TGTGCCAGCAGTTACTATCAGGGCTCGGGGTTCTACAATGAGCAGTTCTTC,CASSYYQGSGFYNEQFF
-,TRBD2,TRBJ2-3,13,TRBV7-9,TGTGCCAGCAGTGGGACTAGCGCAGATACGCAGTATTTT,CASSGTSADTQYF
-,-,TRBJ1-6,13,TRBV6-2/TRBV6-3,TGTGCCAGCAATCAGGCCCCGAATTCACCCCTCCACTTT,CASNQAPNSPLHF
-,-,TRBJ2-7,14,TRBV11-3,TGTGCCAGCGCAACGGGTCCGAGCTCCTACGAGCAGTACTTC,CASATGPSSYEQYF
-,-,TRBJ2-7,10,TRBV6-1,TGTGCCAGCAGCGTCTCCGAGCAGTACTTC,CASSVSEQYF
-,-,TRBJ1-2,13,TRBV11-3,TGTGCCAGCAGCTTAGTAGGATCGCGTGGCTACACCTTC,CASSLVGSRGYTF
once,-,TRBJ1-2,13,TRBV30,TGTGCCTGGAGTGTGGGCAGGAACTATGGCTACACCTTC,CAWSVGRNYGYTF
-,TRBD2,TRBJ2-1,15,TRBV29-1,TGCAGCGTTGAATTGGGCGGGAGCTCCTACAATGAGCAGTTCTTC,CSVELGGSSYNEQFF
-,-,TRBJ2-7,14,TRBV6-1,TGTGCCAGCAGTCTATTGACGAACTCCTACGAGCAGTACTTC,CASSLLTNSYEQYF
-,-,TRBJ1-3,15,TRBV7-2,TGTGCCAGCAGCGTCGACCGGGGATCTGGAAACACCATATATTTT,CASSVDRGSGNTIYF
-,-,TRBJ2-7,13,TRBV6-5,TGTGCCAGCAGGCCGGTGGGAACCTACGAGCAGTACTTC,CASRPVGTYEQYF
-,-,TRBJ1-4,16,TRBV6-5,TGTGCCAGCAGTTACTCATCCGGACCTACAGTTGGAAAACTGTTTTTT,CASSYSSGPTVGKLFF
-,-,TRBJ2-1,15,TRBV6-5,TGTGCCAGTAATCGGGACGGATCGTCTTGGAATGAGCAGTTCTTC,CASNRDGSSWNEQFF
-,-,TRBJ2-7,14,TRBV6-6,TGTGCCAGCACCCTTGGGCCAAGATCCTACGAGCAGTACTTC,CASTLGPRSYEQYF
-,TRBD2,TRBJ2-7,16,TRBV27,TGTGCCAGCAGTTTAGCCCCCCTAGCGGGCCTTTACGAGCAGTACTTC,CASSLAPLAGLYEQYF
once,-,TRBJ2-7,15,TRBV6-1,TGTGCCAGCAGTTACTCGACTAGTGGTGCCTACGAGCAGTACTTC,CASSYSTSGAYEQYF
-,TRBD1,TRBJ2-5,13,TRBV7-9,TGTGCCAGCAGCCGGGACAGTCAAGAGACCCAGTACTTC,CASSRDSQETQYF
-,-,TRBJ2-1,15,TRBV11-2,TGTGCCAGCAGACATCCACCCCCACGTAGCTCTGGGCAGTTCTTC,CASRHPPPRSSGQFF
-,TRBD1,TRBJ1-2,16,TRBV18,TGTGCCAGCTCACCTGGGACAGGAAACTCTAACTATGGCTACACCTTC,CASSPGTGNSNYGYTF
-,TRBD1,TRBJ1-6,15,TRBV4-1,TGTGCCAGCAGCAAAGGACAGGCGCGAAATTCACCCCTCCACTTT,CASSKGQARNSPLHF
-,-,TRBJ1-5,14,TRBV12-3/TRBV12-4,TGTGCCAGCAGTTTCGGGAACCAACTGCAGCCCCAGCATTTT,CASSFGNQLQPQHF
-,-,TRBJ2-7,12,TRBV30,TGTGCCTGGATGGGCGGATCCTACGAGCAGTACTTC,CAWMGGSYEQYF
-,TRBD1,TRBJ1-1,13,TRBV6-8,TGCGCCAGCAGGGACAGGGGGAACACTGAAGCTTTCTTT,CASRDRGNTEAFF
-,TRBD1,TRBJ2-2,17,TRBV24-1,TGTGCCACCAGTGATTATCGGACAGGGCAGGTTGGTGGGGAGCTGTTTTTT,CATSDYRTGQVGGELFF
once,-,TRBJ1-6,10,TRBV27,TGTCACCAGGGGAGCTCACCCCTCCACTTT,CHQGSSPLHF
-,TRBD2,TRBJ2-3,15,TRBV6-5,TGTGCCAGCAGCCTAGAGTCCGCGGGGGAAGATACGCAGTATTTT,CASSLESAGEDTQYF